Shown below are 25 T cell receptor beta chains from a single sample sequenced in a study of beta chain features in type 1 diabetes. General observations from the study: Among patients with Type 1 diabetes, TCRB CDR3s were moderately but significantly shorter in every one of the four CD4+ subsets.

As every portion of the isolated RNA was reverse transcribed, the sequencing read expressed TCRB transcripts. The method was immunoSEQ multiplex PCR; TCRdb's version includes in-frame clones alone and lacks a portion of them. The table includes over 90,000 clones, approximately 30% detected once. For these receptors, no antigen is known. Sequencing was carried out using central memory CD4+ T cells from blood. The receptor source for this set is a woman aged 18 to 35 with type 1 diabetes.

This clone was counted between two and nine times. The rearrangement joins TRBV10-3 to TRBJ2-2, with D unresolved. The V end lost 4 bases, the J end lost 6 bases, and 15 bases lay between the germline ends. The germline CDR1 and CDR2 sequences are ENHRY and SYGVKD. The CDR3 loop spans 15 amino acids. DNA for the CDR3: TGTGCCATCAGTGGGTACGATACTCCTGCCGGGGAGCTGTTTTTT. This sequence encodes CAISGYDTPAGELFF.

This rearrangement joins TRBV5-8 to TRBJ2-5; 7 bases are a match to TRBD1. Germline-derived CDR1 and CDR2 are SGHTS and YDEGEE. Unmatched junction bases numbered 6, after V lost 2 bases and J lost 5 bases. The CDR3 runs to 14 residues. CDR3 region: CASSFPTGTETQYF. CDR3 sequence (DNA): TGTGCCAGCAGCTTCCCGACAGGGACGGAGACCCAGTACTTC.

The V gene is TRBV5-1, the J gene TRBJ2-3, with a tentative D call TRBD2 (5 bases). Trimming left V 5 bases short and J 2 bases short, with 12 bases between. The CDR3 spans 14 residues. Germline assignment: CDR1 SGHRS and CDR2 YFSETQ. In DNA form, the CDR3 reads TGCGCCAGCAGAAACGGGGAGCTCACAGATACGCAGTATTTT. Its translation is CASRNGELTDTQYF.

The rearrangement uses TRBV27 and TRBJ2-7; possible D gene TRBD2, 5 bases. V lost 3 bases and J 5 bases, leaving 17 bases between the germline ends. Germline loops: CDR1 MNHEY, CDR2 SMNVEV (reference sequence). The CDR3 extends over 15 amino acids. CDR3 amino acids: CASSLAGTNVDEQYF. In DNA form, the CDR3 reads TGTGCCAGCAGTTTGGCGGGTACCAATGTGGACGAGCAGTACTTC.

The chain links TRBV5-4 to TRBJ2-3; 12 nucleotides align to TRBD2. The CDR3 loop spans 18 amino acids. The V and J ends lost 4 bases and 4 bases, in that order; junction bases with no gene match: 13. Germline assignment: CDR1 SGHNT and CDR2 YYREEE (reference sequence). DNA for the CDR3: TGTGCCAGCAGCCTTGGGTCTAGCGGGAGGGGGGACGCAGATACGCAGTATTTT. It codes for CASSLGSSGRGDADTQYF.

In this sample, this clone turned up a few times. This sequence joins TRBV7-9 and TRBJ2-1; 8 bases match TRBD2. The CDR3 is made up of 15 amino acids. Trimming took 5 bases from V and 2 from J; bases not matched to a gene: 5. Germline V CDR1 and CDR2: SEHNR, FQNEAQ (reference sequence). The CDR3 loop reads CASSPGTRAYNEQFF. CDR3 bases: TGTGCCAGCAGCCCCGGGACTAGGGCCTACAATGAGCAGTTCTTC.

This chain connects TRBV7-2 to TRBJ1-4; maybe TRBD1 (5 bases). The CDR3 covers 14 residues. Germline CDR1 reads SGHTA; CDR2 reads FQGNSA. The V end lost 6 bases, the J end lost 0 bases, and 8 bases lay between the germline ends. Here the CDR3 reads CASSSGPTNEKLFF. The DNA of the CDR3 is TGTGCCAGCAGTTCAGGGCCAACTAATGAAAAACTGTTTTTT.

The rearrangement links TRBV6-1 to TRBJ2-3, with 7 nucleotides matching TRBD1. Germline CDR1 is MNHNS and CDR2 is SASEGT. V trimming: 7 bases; J trimming: 2 bases; junction bases outside the gene matches: 6. This CDR3 has 14 residues. The chain's CDR3 is CASKTGHSTDTQYF. The CDR3 nucleotides are TGTGCCAGCAAGACAGGGCATTCCACAGATACGCAGTATTTT.

This chain joins TRBV2 and TRBJ1-5, with D possibly TRBD1 on 5 matching bases. V was clipped by 1 base and J by 9 bases, with 16 bases between them. CDR1 is SNHLY and CDR2 is FYNNEI in the germline V gene. This CDR3 contains 15 residues. Here the CDR3 DNA reads TGTGCCAGCAGTGAAGGCGTCAGCCGGGGGGGGCCCCAGCATTTT. Encoded protein: CASSEGVSRGGPQHF. The whole variable domain, filled in from reference TRBV2 and TRBJ1-5, reads EPEVTQTPSHQVTQMGQEVILRCVPISNHLYFYWYRQILGQKVEFLVSFYNNEISEKSEIFDDQFSVERPDGSNFTLKIRSTKLEDSAMYFCASSEGVSRGGPQHFGDGTRLSIL.

The chain couples TRBV19 to TRBJ1-3; no clear D gene. V gave up 3 bases and J gave up 0 bases, with 15 bases separating them. The CDR3 sequence is 17 residues long. From germline, CDR1 is LNHDA and CDR2 SQIVND (reference sequence). CDR3 DNA sequence: TGTGCCAGTAGTATTGACCCCCTAGACGCCTCTGGAAACACCATATATTTT. Its protein product is CASSIDPLDASGNTIYF.

The J gene is TRBJ1-2, the V gene TRBV18; possible D gene TRBD1, 6 bases. This CDR3 has 15 residues. V was trimmed by 1 base and J by 8 bases, leaving 17 bases between them. Germline values: CDR1 KGHSH, CDR2 LQKENI. CDR3 nucleotides: TGTGCCAGCTCACCACTCGTGGACAGCCAGGGCGGCTACACCTTC. Its protein is CASSPLVDSQGGYTF.

The V call is TRBV2, the J call TRBJ1-3; TRBD1 agrees at 8 bases. V gave up 10 bases and J gave up 0 bases; unmatched junction bases: 14. Germline V gene lookup returns CDR1 SNHLY and CDR2 FYNNEI. The CDR3 runs 17 residues. The CDR3 sequence: CATAGGKGLISGNTIYF. In DNA form, the CDR3 reads TGTGCCACCGCAGGGGGCAAGGGGTTGATCTCTGGAAACACCATATATTTT.

Only a few counts were recorded for this clone. The CDR3 DNA reads as TGTGCCAGCAGTTTATCGTCTAGCGGCCAAGAGACCCAGTACTTC. Its translation: CASSLSSSGQETQYF. The chain has TRBV28 and TRBJ2-5; 7 bases match TRBD2. The V and J ends lost 1 base and 1 base, in that order; junction bases with no gene match: 3. CDR3 size: 15 residues. Germline V gene lookup returns CDR1 MDHEN and CDR2 SYDVKM.

The chain employs TRBV28 and TRBJ2-5; 7 nucleotides match TRBD2. Germline V CDR1 and CDR2: MDHEN, SYDVKM. With 1 base clipped from V and 5 bases from J, the junction kept 4 bases outside the gene matches. This CDR3 is 14 amino acids long. The CDR3 nucleotides are TGTGCCAGCAGTTTATCCGCGGGAGTGGAGACCCAGTACTTC. It encodes CASSLSAGVETQYF. Full variable domain (remainder filled in from reference TRBV28 and TRBJ2-5): DVKVTQSSRYLVKRTGEKVFLECVQDMDHENMFWYRQDPGLGLRLIYFSYDVKMKEKGDIPEGYSVSREKKERFSLILESASTNQTSMYLCASSLSAGVETQYFGPGTRLLVL.

This clone came up a few times. This sequence joins TRBV4-2 and TRBJ2-4, with a possible D match to TRBD1 (6 bases). V was pared by 0 bases and J by 1 base, with 19 bases between. Germline V CDR1 and CDR2: LGHNA, YNFKEQ. This CDR3 is 19 amino acids long. CDR3 bases: TGTGCCAGCAGCCAAGAGGGTCGGGGAGTGGGGGCGGCCAAAAACATTCAGTACTTC. Its translation: CASSQEGRGVGAAKNIQYF.

The rearrangement links TRBV18 to TRBJ2-3, with a weak D call TRBD1 (6 bases). From germline, CDR1 is KGHSH and CDR2 LQKENI. V lost 6 bases, J lost 2 bases, and 18 bases lay in between. The CDR3 extends over 16 amino acids. CDR3 loop: CASSPPGVSYTDTQYF. Here the CDR3 DNA reads TGTGCCAGCTCTCCCCCAGGGGTCTCCTACACAGATACGCAGTATTTT.

The rearrangement joins TRBV28 to TRBJ2-2, with 12 bases identical to TRBD1. The V gene end was trimmed by 2 bases and the J gene end by 5 bases; junction bases not matched to a gene: 15. This CDR3 spans 20 amino acids. Per the germline V gene, CDR1 is MDHEN and CDR2 is SYDVKM. The CDR3 bases are TGTGCCAGCAGTTTAACCCCCGTGGGGACAGGGGGCCTGGGGACCGGGGAGCTGTTTTTT. Protein product: CASSLTPVGTGGLGTGELFF.

CDR3 DNA sequence: TGTGCCATATCAGACAGGGGGCTAATCACCGGGGAGCTGTTTTTT. Translating it yields CAISDRGLITGELFF. V and J are TRBV10-3 and TRBJ2-2; 10 bases are shared with TRBD1. This CDR3 comprises 15 residues. Unmatched junction bases numbered 8, after V lost 9 bases and J lost 4 bases. CDR1 ENHRY and CDR2 SYGVKD come from the germline V gene.

V gene TRBV14 combines with J gene TRBJ2-6, with TRBD2 matching 9 bases. Germline assignment: CDR1 SGHDN and CDR2 FVKESK. This CDR3 comprises 17 residues. V lost 2 bases to trimming and J lost 0 bases; unmatched junction nucleotides: 2. This CDR3 is CASSQSGRISGANVLTF. Here the CDR3 DNA reads TGTGCCAGCAGCCAAAGCGGGAGGATCTCTGGGGCCAACGTCCTGACTTTC.

The J gene is TRBJ2-3, the V gene TRBV27; D is undetermined. The germline V gene encodes CDR1 MNHEY and CDR2 SMNVEV (reference sequence). The CDR3 has 13 residues. The V gene lost 2 bases and the J gene lost 1 base, with 4 bases spanning the gap. The DNA of the CDR3 is TGTGCCAGCAGTTTACTTGGCACAGATACGCAGTATTTT. Translated: CASSLLGTDTQYF.

In its sample, this clone was seen a few times. The V gene is TRBV2, the J gene TRBJ1-5; tentative D call: TRBD1 (5 bases). Trimming removed 6 bases from V and 4 bases from J, with 22 bases in between. The CDR3 consists of 17 residues. The germline V gene encodes CDR1 SNHLY and CDR2 FYNNEI. In DNA form, the CDR3 reads TGTGCCAGCAGCAAAGTATCTGGGGGGAGATCGAATCAGCCCCAGCATTTT. Translated: CASSKVSGGRSNQPQHF. Full variable domain (remainder filled in from reference TRBV2 and TRBJ1-5): EPEVTQTPSHQVTQMGQEVILRCVPISNHLYFYWYRQILGQKVEFLVSFYNNEISEKSEIFDDQFSVERPDGSNFTLKIRSTKLEDSAMYFCASSKVSGGRSNQPQHFGDGTRLSIL.

The chain is built from TRBV10-3 and TRBJ2-2, with a tentative D call TRBD2 (5 bases). The CDR3 consists of 15 residues. The ends were cut back, 3 bases at V and 4 bases at J, with 12 bases in the middle. Germline V gene data show CDR1 as ENHRY and CDR2 as SYGVKD. CDR3 coding DNA: TGTGCCATCAGTGACGGGGATCGACGCACCGGGGAGCTGTTTTTT. Translation gives CAISDGDRRTGELFF.

The genes are TRBV18 and TRBJ2-6; D uncertain. The V end was cut by 6 bases, the J end by 0 bases, with 9 bases between. CDR1 is KGHSH, CDR2 LQKENI, per germline. The CDR3 extends over 15 amino acids. DNA of the CDR3: TGTGCCAGCTCCCTTGGCTCCTCTGGGGCCAACGTCCTGACTTTC. This codes for CASSLGSSGANVLTF.

V and J are TRBV4-1 and TRBJ2-1; 9 bases map to TRBD2. Germline V gene data show CDR1 as MGHRA and CDR2 as YSYEKL. V was pared by 4 bases and J by 0 bases, with 7 bases of the junction left unmatched. The CDR3 loop spans 17 amino acids. The CDR3 DNA reads as TGCGCCAGCAGCCCGGGACTAGCACCGAGCTCCTACAATGAGCAGTTCTTC. This gives the protein CASSPGLAPSSYNEQFF.

V usage is TRBV5-4 and J usage is TRBJ2-5, with a weak D call TRBD1 (6 bases). The CDR3 consists of 14 residues. Per the germline V gene, CDR1 is SGHNT and CDR2 is YYREEE (reference sequence). V shed 3 bases and J shed 2 bases, with 11 bases lying between them. CDR3 region: CASSYRQVQETQYF. In DNA, the CDR3 is TGTGCCAGCAGCTACCGACAGGTACAAGAGACCCAGTACTTC.